The sequence of this TCR beta chain was determined in a study of T cells in Graves' hyperthyroidism and ophthalmopathy (dated by TCRdb to between 2018 and 2021). Notes on the research overall: Peripheral blood was sampled at the time of initial diagnosis, prior to any treatment. A discovery cohort of approximately 100 patients, 43 with Graves' ophthalmopathy and about 60 with stable Graves' hyperthyroidism, was used to find distinguishing TCR V-J signatures. An independent validation cohort of around 19 hyperthyroidism patients and approximately 16 patients who later progressed to ophthalmopathy tested prospective prediction of ophthalmopathy. For training and testing, the 100 or so patients in the discovery cohort were randomly divided in a 7:3 ratio. In roughly six Graves' hyperthyroidism patients, the study also compared T-cell repertoires from thyroid tissue with T-cell repertoires from blood. Once sampling was done, hyperthyroidism patients were given methimazole at a starting dose of 30 mg daily, whereas ophthalmopathy patients were given high-dose intravenous methylprednisolone. The paper describes TCR Vbeta CDR3 sequencing of fewer than 150 peripheral blood samples, made up of some 42 ophthalmopathy patients, approximately 76 hyperthyroidism patients and 17 progressor patients. What the study reported, not specific to this receptor: No statistical method was used to set the sample size in advance, and investigators knew the group allocation. Most expanded thyroid clonotypes (frequency above 0.001) were also detected in blood, a finding suggesting that blood repertoires may reflect thyroid immune responses. During validation, the model predicted progression to ophthalmopathy a median of around 7 months ahead of onset, with around 65% sensitivity and 72.22% specificity. A model built on a 13 V-J signature distinguished ophthalmopathy from stable hyperthyroidism, reaching about 88% sensitivity and 81% to 83% specificity in cross-validation and 80%/75% in testing.

Moderately to severely active disease, a Clinical Activity Score of at least 3, a NOSPECS grade of at least 4, and a duration under 3 months were present in ophthalmopathy patients. Any patient with an uncontrolled infection, another autoimmune disease, pregnancy or lactation was excluded. Diagnoses relied on clinical symptoms, serum thyroxine and TRAb, thyroid ultrasound and orbital computed tomography. PBMCs were isolated from 7.5 to 10 ml of fresh peripheral blood by Ficoll-Paque density gradient centrifugation. Total RNA was extracted with Trizol reagent, and quality was checked on an Agilent 2100 Bioanalyzer. This clonotype was counted many times. Its antigen target is currently unknown. The record has no base qualities; no much larger clone is one base away. Amplification of TCR beta CDR3 regions was carried out from RNA transcripts. For the first round of RT-PCR on the TCR CDR3, the HTBI primer set was used together with the Qiagen OneStep RT-PCR kit. Libraries were constructed in a second round of multiplex PCR, after which size selection and purification were carried out. The libraries were sequenced on an Illumina HiSeq2000 using paired-end 100 bp reads. The authors' analysis ran thus. SOAPnuke was used to process the raw data, throwing out any read that contained adapters or uncalled bases, had a mean Phred below 15, or lacked an exact constant-primer or identifier match. High-quality paired reads were merged using COPE v1.2.5, and each unique nucleotide sequence was defined as a clonotype. MiTCR v1.1 was used to align clonotypes to the IMGT TRBV, TRBD and TRBJ reference segments. Analysis was restricted to V-J combinations with a frequency above 0.0001, which covered about 99% of repertoires. The TCS score was defined as the ratio of F50 (clonal expansion) to E x V (chaos), calculated using BLOSUM62-based TCRdist between CDR3 peptides within each V-J. Welch's t-statistics and random forest reduced 514 V-J features to under 15, which were used in a naive Bayes classifier (R e1071). The public sequencing data were trimmed at Q25 with fastp and processed into clonotypes with MiXCR by TCRdb, which kept only in-frame beta chains. Every entry covers one CDR3 protein and lists the most common genes and DNA from its rows. TCRdb's processing, not the study's, gives the V and J calls here. The sample table holds approximately 410,000 distinct CDR3 sequences, of which under 15% were seen once. 13% of the sample comes from the top ten.

The CDR3, from cysteine to phenylalanine, totals 17 residues. Left in the record is the CDR3 DNA by itself, 51 bases read in frame from the first base. For CDR1 and CDR2, the germline V gene lists ENHRY and SYGVKD. V is trimmed back by 2 bases and J by 4 bases, and the junction contains 13 bases that no gene match accounts for. The chain is made from TRBV10-3 and TRBJ2-7; TRBD2 agrees with 8 junctional bases. This TCR derives from a man aged 18 to 29 with Graves' ophthalmopathy. Input material: blood. CDR3 region: CAISETTSGRGRYEQYF. The DNA reads as follows: TGTGCCATCAGTGAGACGACGAGCGGGAGAGGGAGGTACGAGCAGTACTTC.